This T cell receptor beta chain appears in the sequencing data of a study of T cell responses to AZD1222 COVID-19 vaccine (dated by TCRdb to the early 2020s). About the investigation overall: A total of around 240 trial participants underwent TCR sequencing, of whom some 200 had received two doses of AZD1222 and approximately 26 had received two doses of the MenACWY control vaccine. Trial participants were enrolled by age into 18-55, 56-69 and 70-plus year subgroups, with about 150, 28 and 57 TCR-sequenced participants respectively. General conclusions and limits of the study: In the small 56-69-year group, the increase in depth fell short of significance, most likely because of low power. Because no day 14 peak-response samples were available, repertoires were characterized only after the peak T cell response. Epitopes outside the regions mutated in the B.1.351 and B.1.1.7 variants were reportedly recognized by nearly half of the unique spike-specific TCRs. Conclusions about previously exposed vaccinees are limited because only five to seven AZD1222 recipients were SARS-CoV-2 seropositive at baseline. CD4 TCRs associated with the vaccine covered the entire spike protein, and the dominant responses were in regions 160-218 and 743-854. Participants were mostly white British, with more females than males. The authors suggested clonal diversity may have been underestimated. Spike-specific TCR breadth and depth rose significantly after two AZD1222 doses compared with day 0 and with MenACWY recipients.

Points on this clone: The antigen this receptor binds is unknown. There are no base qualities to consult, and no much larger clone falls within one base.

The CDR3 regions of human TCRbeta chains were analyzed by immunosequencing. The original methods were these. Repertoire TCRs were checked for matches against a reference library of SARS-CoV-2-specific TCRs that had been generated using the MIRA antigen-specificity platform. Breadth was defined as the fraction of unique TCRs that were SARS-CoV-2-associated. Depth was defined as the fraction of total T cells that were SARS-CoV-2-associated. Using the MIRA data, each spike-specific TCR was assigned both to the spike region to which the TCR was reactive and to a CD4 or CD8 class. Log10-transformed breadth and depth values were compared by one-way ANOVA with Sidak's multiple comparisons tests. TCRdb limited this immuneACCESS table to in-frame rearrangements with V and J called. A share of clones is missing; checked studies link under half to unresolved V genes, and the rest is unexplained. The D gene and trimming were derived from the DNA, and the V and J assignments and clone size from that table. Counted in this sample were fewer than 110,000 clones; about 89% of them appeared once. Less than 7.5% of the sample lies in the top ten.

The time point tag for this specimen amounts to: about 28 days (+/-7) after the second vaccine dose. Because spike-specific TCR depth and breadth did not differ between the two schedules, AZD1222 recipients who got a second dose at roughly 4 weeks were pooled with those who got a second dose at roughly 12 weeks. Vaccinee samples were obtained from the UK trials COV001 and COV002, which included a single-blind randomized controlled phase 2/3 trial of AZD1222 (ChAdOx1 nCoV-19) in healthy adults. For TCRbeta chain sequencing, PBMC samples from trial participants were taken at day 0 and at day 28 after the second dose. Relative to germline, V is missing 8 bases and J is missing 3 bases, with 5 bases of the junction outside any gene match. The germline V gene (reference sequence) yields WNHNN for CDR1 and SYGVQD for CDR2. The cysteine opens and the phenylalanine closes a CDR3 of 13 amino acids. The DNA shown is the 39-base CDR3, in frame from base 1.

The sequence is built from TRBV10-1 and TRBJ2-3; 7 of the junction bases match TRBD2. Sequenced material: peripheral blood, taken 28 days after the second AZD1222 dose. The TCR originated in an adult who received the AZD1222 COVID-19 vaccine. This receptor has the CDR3 CASSKGGTDTQYF. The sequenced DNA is TGCGCCAGCTCGAAGGGAGGGACAGATACGCAGTATTTT.